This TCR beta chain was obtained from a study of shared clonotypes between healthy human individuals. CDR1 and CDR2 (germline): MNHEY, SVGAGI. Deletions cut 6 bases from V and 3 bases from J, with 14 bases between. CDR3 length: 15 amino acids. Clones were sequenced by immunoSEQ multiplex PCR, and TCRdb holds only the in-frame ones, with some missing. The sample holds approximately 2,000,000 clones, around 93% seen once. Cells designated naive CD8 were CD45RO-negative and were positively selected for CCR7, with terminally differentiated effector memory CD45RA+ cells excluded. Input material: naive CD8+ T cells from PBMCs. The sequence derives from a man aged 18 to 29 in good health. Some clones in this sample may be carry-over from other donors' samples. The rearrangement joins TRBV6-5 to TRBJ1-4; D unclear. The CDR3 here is CASRAFGGSNEKLFF. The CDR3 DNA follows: TGTGCCAGCAGGGCCTTTGGCGGCTCTAATGAAAAACTGTTTTTT.